Included here is one TCR beta chain sequence, with context. Participant ages covered roughly 18 to 89 years across about two dozen US areas. Participants reported their clinical history, and cohort assignment relied on those reports. In Cohort 3, a recovered donor had either two negative PCRs, clearance, or symptom resolution. These data come from a study of blood T cell repertoires in COVID-19. In the original analysis: Estimates of nucleated cell counts were drawn from the amplification of reference gene primers. Repertoires were generated with immunoSEQ multiplex PCR, while TCRdb's copy carries only in-frame clones and drops some. The V and J calls and clone size come from that table; D and trimming were worked out from the DNA. The data contain about 190,000 clones, 86% of them singletons. Trimming removed 3 bases from V and 0 bases from J, with 12 bases in between. Looked up from germline, CDR1 is MDHEN and CDR2 is SYDVKM. The CDR3 covers 15 residues.

This chain connects TRBV28 to TRBJ2-7; possible D gene TRBD1, 7 bases. The origin of this receptor is a woman under 40 who had recovered from COVID-19. Sequenced material: PBMCs or T cells enriched from blood (not recorded which). Here the CDR3 reads CASSLARGASYEQYF. CDR3 nucleotides: TGTGCCAGCAGTTTGGCCAGGGGGGCCTCCTACGAGCAGTACTTC.